The clone carrying this TCR beta chain was seen only a few times. Its antigen remains unknown. Per germline, CDR1 PRHDT and CDR2 FYEKMQ (reference sequence). The CDR3 is 18 residues long. The V end lost 2 bases, the J end lost 1 base, and 17 bases lay between the germline ends. Measured with immunoSEQ multiplex PCR; TCRdb has only the in-frame clones, and not every one. The sample lists under 20,000 clones; roughly four fifths were seen once. The data are from a study of T cell responses to AZD1222 COVID-19 vaccine. Study-level results: The study found vaccine-associated CD4 TCRs spanning spike, dominant at 160-218 and 743-854.

J is TRBJ2-2 and V is TRBV13, with D uncertain. Sequences were derived from peripheral blood, sampled 28 days after the second AZD1222 dose. This TCR derives from an adult who received the AZD1222 COVID-19 vaccine. The CDR3 region has the DNA TGTGCCAGCAGCTTAAGGATCCCTGAGACGGTGAACACCGGGGAGCTGTTTTTT. Translated: CASSLRIPETVNTGELFF.